This T cell receptor (beta chain) was identified during a study of blood T cell repertoires in COVID-19. Germline lookup yields CDR1 SEHNR and CDR2 FQNEAQ (reference sequence). Trimming cost V 0 bases and J 0 bases, with 9 bases left between them. There are 15 residues in the CDR3. Generated by immunoSEQ multiplex PCR, the TCRdb table keeps only in-frame clones and is missing some. The table includes some 400,000 clones, around 87% detected once. The J gene is TRBJ2-7, the V gene TRBV7-9; D remains ambiguous. The sample consisted of peripheral blood. The source of this sequence is a woman aged 55 to 70 with COVID-19, enrolled during active disease. CDR3: CASSLARRNSYEQYF. CDR3 nucleotide sequence: TGTGCCAGCAGCTTAGCGCGCAGGAACTCCTACGAGCAGTACTTC. Complete variable domain (other parts from reference TRBV7-9 and TRBJ2-7): DTGVSQNPRHKITKRGQNVTFRCDPISEHNRLYWYRQTLGQGPEFLTYFQNEAQLEKSRLLSDRFSAERPKGSFSTLEIQRTEQGDSAMYLCASSLARRNSYEQYFGPGTRLTVT.